The sequence of this TCR beta chain was determined in a study of T cell responses to AZD1222 COVID-19 vaccine. Study observations and caveats: Clonal diversity was possibly underestimated, and white British individuals and females predominated among donors. Baseline serology detected seropositivity in only a handful of AZD1222 recipients. Nearly half of the spike-specific TCRs reportedly recognize variant regions that carry no mutations. Spike regions recognized by vaccine-associated CD4 TCRs spanned the protein, led by 160-218 and 743-854.

This clone was seen a single time. Its cognate antigen is unknown. TCRdb's table, derived via immunoSEQ multiplex PCR, lists solely in-frame clones and lacks some. The sample gives approximately 140,000 clones, more than 85% of which show up once; approximately 3.5% is in the top ten. The TCR was taken from an adult who received the AZD1222 COVID-19 vaccine. Source: peripheral blood, taken 28 days after the second AZD1222 dose.

CDR3: CASSLSLSGTSSYEQYF. Written as DNA, the CDR3 is TGTGCCAGCAGTTTATCGCTTAGCGGGACCAGCTCCTACGAGCAGTACTTC. The V gene is TRBV27, the J gene TRBJ2-7; 8 nucleotides match TRBD2. The CDR3 has 17 amino acids. Germline CDR1 MNHEY, CDR2 SMNVEV (reference sequence). The V gene end was trimmed by 0 bases and the J gene end by 0 bases; junction bases not matched to a gene: 7.